This record covers a single T cell receptor (beta chain). Antigen specificity is unknown. The sample is drawn from a study of CD8+ T cells in alopecia areata. Study as a whole: Treatment comprised oral tofacitinib, 5 to 10 mg twice daily, in treated patients. Percent of scalp involved defined treated patients' severity scores.

Regarding the study as a whole: Clarity of TCR sharing across patients fell short of that in mice, possibly HLA-related.

The CDR3 sequence is 14 residues long. Trimming shortened V by 3 bases and J by 7 bases, and 18 bases separated the two germline ends. The germline gives CDR1 SQVTM, CDR2 ANQGSEA. cDNA reverse transcribed from extracted RNA served as the sequencing template. Sequencing was performed with immunoSEQ multiplex PCR; in TCRdb, only in-frame clones are kept and a portion is missing. Of 150,000 to 200,000 clones in the sample, about three fifths were seen once. The treatment: oral pan-JAK inhibitor, 5-10 mg twice daily. As part of sample collection, lesional scalp punch biopsies and peripheral blood were taken from alopecia areata patients.

J is TRBJ1-2 and V is TRBV29-1; no reliable D call. This sequence was found in a human donor with alopecia areata. This sample comprised CD4+ T cells sorted from blood, obtained around week 50, from a patient treated with tofacitinib. The CDR3 nucleotides are TGCAGCGTTGAGCCAACAGCCTTAGTGGGTGGCTACACCTTC. This sequence encodes CSVEPTALVGGYTF. Based on the CDR3 plus reference TRBV29-1 and TRBJ1-2, the full variable domain is SAVISQKPSRDICQRGTSLTIQCQVDSQVTMMFWYRQQPGQSLTLIATANQGSEATYESGFVIDKFPISRPNLTFSTLTVSNMSPEDSSIYLCSVEPTALVGGYTFGSGTRLTVV.